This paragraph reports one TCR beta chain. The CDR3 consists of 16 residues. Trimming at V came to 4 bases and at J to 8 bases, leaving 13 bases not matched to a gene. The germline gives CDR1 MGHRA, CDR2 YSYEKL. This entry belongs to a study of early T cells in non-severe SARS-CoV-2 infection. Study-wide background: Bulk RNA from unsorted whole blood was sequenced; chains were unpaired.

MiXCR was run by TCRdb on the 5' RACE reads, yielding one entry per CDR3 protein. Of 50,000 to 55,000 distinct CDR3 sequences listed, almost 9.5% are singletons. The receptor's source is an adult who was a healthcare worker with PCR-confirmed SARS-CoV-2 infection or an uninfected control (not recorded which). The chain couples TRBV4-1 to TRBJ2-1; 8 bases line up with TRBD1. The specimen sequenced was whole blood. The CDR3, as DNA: TGCGCCAGCAGCCGCTTGGCTGGACAGGGTGGGGATGAGCAGTTCTTC. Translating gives CASSRLAGQGGDEQFF.